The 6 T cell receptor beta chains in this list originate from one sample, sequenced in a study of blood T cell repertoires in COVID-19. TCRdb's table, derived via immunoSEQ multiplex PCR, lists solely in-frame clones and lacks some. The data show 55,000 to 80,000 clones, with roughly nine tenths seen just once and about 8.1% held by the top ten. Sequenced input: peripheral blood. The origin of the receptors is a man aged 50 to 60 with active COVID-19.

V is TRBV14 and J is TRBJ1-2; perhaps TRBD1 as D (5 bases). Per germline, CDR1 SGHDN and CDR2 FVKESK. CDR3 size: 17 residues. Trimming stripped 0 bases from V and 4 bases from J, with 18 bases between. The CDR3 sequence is CASSQDRLTARGYGYTF. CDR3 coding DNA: TGTGCCAGCAGCCAAGATAGGTTGACAGCTAGGGGCTATGGCTACACCTTC.

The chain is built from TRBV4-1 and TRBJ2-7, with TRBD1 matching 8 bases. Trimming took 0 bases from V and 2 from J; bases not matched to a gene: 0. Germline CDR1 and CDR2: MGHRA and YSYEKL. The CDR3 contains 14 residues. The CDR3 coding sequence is TGCGCCAGCAGCCAAGAACAGGGGGCCTACGAGCAGTACTTC. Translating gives CASSQEQGAYEQYF.

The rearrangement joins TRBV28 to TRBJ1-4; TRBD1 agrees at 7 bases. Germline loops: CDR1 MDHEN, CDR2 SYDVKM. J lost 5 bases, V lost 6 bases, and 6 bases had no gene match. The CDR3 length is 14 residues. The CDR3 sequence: CASSPGQLNEKLFF. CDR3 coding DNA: TGTGCCAGCAGCCCGGGACAGTTAAATGAAAAACTGTTTTTT.

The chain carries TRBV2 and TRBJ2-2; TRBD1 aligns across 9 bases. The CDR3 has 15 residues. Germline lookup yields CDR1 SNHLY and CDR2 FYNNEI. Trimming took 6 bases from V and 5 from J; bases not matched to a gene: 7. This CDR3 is CASRGTGGGTGELFF. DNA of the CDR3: TGTGCCAGCAGAGGCACAGGGGGCGGGACCGGGGAGCTGTTTTTT.

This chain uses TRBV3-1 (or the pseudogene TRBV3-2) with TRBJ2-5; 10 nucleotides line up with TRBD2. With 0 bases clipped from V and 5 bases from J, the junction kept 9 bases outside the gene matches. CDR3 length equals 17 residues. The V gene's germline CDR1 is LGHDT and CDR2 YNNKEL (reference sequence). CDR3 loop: CASSQEPSGGFRETQYF. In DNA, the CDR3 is TGTGCCAGCAGCCAAGAGCCTAGCGGGGGCTTTCGGGAGACCCAGTACTTC.

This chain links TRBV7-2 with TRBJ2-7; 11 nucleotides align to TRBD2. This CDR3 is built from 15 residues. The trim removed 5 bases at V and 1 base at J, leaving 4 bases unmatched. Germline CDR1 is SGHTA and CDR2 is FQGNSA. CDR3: CASSPTSGESYEQYF. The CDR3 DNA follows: TGTGCCAGCAGCCCGACTAGCGGGGAGTCCTACGAGCAGTACTTC.